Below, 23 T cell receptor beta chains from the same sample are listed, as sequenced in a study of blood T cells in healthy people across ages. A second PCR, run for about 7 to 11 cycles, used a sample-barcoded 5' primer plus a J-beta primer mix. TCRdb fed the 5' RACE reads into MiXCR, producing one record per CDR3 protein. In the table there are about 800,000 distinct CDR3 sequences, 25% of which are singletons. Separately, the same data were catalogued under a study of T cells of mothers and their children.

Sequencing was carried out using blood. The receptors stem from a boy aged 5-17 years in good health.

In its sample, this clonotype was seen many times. CDR3 protein: CASRGLAEETQYF. The CDR3 nucleotides are TGTGCCAGCAGGGGACTAGCGGAAGAGACCCAGTACTTC. The chain links TRBV7-9 to TRBJ2-5; TRBD2 agrees at 11 bases. The CDR3 runs 13 residues. Germline CDR1 SEHNR, CDR2 FQNEAQ (reference sequence). V lost 6 bases, J lost 3 bases, and 0 bases stayed unmatched. Variable domain in full (rest from reference TRBV7-9 and TRBJ2-5): DTGVSQNPRHKITKRGQNVTFRCDPISEHNRLYWYRQTLGQGPEFLTYFQNEAQLEKSRLLSDRFSAERPKGSFSTLEIQRTEQGDSAMYLCASRGLAEETQYFGPGTRLLVL.

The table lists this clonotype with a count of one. The DNA for the CDR3 is TGTGCCAGCAGCCCCGGGACAGGGGATAGCAGCGAGCAGTACTTC. Its protein is CASSPGTGDSSEQYF. The V gene is TRBV3-1, the J gene TRBJ2-5; 10 nucleotides align to TRBD1. The DNA end lines up better with TRBJ2-7; the J call may be wrong. The CDR3 has 15 residues. CDR1 LGHDT and CDR2 YNNKEL come from the germline V gene (reference sequence).

Written as DNA, the CDR3 is TGCGCCAGCAGAATCCCCGGGACAGAGAACACTGAAGCTTTCTTT. This encodes CASRIPGTENTEAFF. The chain joins TRBV5-1 to TRBJ1-1; 7 bases are shared with TRBD1. The germline V gene encodes CDR1 SGHRS and CDR2 YFSETQ. V shed 5 bases and J 1 base; nucleotides not matched to a gene: 8. The CDR3 is 15 amino acids.

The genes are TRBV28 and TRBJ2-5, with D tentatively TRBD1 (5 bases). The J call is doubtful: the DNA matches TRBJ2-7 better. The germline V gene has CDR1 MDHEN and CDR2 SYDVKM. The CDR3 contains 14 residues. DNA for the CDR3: TGTGCCAGCAGGTCAGGGTTCACGTTTGACGAGCAGTACTTC. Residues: CASRSGFTFDEQYF.

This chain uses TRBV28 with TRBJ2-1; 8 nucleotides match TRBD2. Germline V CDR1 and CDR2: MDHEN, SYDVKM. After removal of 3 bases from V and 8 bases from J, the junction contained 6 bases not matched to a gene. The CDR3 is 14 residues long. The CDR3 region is CASSFMREVDEQFF. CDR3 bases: TGTGCCAGCAGTTTCATGCGGGAGGTGGATGAGCAGTTCTTC.

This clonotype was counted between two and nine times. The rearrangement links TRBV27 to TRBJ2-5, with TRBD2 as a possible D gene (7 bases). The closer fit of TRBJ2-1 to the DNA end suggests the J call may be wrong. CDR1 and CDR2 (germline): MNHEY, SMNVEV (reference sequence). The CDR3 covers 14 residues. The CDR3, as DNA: TGTGCCAGCAGTTTATTCGGGGGGCGCTTTGAGCAGTTCTTC. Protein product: CASSLFGGRFEQFF.

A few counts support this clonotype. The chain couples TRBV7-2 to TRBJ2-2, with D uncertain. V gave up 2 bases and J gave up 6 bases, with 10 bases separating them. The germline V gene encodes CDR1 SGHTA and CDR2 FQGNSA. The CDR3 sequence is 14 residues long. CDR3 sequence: CASSLRLGPGELFF. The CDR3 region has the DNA TGTGCCAGCAGCTTAAGGCTGGGCCCCGGGGAGCTGTTTTTT.

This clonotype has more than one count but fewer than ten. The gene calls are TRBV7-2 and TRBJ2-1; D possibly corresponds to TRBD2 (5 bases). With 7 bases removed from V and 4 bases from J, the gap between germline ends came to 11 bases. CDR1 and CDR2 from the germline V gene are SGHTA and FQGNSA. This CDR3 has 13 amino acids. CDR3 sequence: CASTPSGYNEQFF. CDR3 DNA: TGTGCCAGCACCCCTTCGGGATACAATGAGCAGTTCTTC. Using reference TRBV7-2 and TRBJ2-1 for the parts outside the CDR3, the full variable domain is GAGVSQSPSNKVTEKGKDVELRCDPISGHTALYWYRQSLGQGLEFLIYFQGNSAPDKSGLPSDRFSAERTGGSVSTLTIQRTQQEDSAVYLCASTPSGYNEQFFGPGTRLTVL.

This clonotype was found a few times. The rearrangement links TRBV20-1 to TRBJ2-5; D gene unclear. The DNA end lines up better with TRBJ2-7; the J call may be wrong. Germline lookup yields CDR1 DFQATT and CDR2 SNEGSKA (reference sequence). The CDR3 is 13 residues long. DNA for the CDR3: TGCAGTGCCCTCCCCTCAGGTCCGACCGAGCAGTACTTC. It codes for CSALPSGPTEQYF.

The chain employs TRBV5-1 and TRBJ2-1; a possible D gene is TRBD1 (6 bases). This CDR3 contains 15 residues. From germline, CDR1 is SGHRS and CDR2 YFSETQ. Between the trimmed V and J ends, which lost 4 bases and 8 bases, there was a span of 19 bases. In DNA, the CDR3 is TGCGCCAGCAGCCCCAGGCCACAGGGCGAGGATGAGCAGTTCTTC. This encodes CASSPRPQGEDEQFF.

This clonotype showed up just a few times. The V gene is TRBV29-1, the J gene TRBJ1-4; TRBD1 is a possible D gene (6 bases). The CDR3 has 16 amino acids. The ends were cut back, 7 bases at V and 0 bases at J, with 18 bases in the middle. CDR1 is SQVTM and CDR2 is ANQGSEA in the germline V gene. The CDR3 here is CSANPSGTSTNEKLFF. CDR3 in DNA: TGCAGCGCCAACCCCTCAGGGACATCAACTAATGAAAAACTGTTTTTT.

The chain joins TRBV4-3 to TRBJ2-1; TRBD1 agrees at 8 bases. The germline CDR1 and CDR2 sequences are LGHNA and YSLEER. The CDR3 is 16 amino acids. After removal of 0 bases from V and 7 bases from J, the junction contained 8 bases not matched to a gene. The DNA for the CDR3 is TGCGCCAGCAGCCAAGATCACCAGGGGGCGAGAAATGAGCAGTTCTTC. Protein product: CASSQDHQGARNEQFF.

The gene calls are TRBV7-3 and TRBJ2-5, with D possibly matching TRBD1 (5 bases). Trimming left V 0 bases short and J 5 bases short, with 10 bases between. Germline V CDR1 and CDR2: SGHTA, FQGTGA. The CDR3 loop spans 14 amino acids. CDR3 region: CASSLTGVTETQYF. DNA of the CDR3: TGTGCCAGCAGCTTAACAGGGGTTACGGAGACCCAGTACTTC.

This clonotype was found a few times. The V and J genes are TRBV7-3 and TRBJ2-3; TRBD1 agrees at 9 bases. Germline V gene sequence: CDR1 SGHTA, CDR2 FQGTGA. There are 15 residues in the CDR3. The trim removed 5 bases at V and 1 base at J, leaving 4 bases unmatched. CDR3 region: CASSKQGAGTDTQYF. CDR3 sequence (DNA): TGTGCCAGCAGCAAACAGGGGGCCGGCACAGATACGCAGTATTTT.

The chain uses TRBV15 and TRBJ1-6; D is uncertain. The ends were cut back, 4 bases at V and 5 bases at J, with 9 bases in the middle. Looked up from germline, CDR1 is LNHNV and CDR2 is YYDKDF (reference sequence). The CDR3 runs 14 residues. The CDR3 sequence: CATSTRRDNSPLHF. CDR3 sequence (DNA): TGTGCCACCAGCACCCGACGGGATAATTCACCCCTCCACTTT. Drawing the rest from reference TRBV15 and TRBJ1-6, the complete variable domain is DAMVIQNPRYQVTQFGKPVTLSCSQTLNHNVMYWYQQKSSQAPKLLFHYYDKDFNNEADTPDNFQSRRPNTSFCFLDIRSPGLGDTAMYLCATSTRRDNSPLHFGNGTRLTVT.

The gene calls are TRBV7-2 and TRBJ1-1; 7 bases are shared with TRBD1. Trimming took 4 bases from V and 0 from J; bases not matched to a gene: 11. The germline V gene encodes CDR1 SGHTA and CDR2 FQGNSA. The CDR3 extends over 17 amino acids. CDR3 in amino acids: CASSSFWDRFMNTEAFF. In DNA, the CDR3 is TGTGCCAGCAGCTCTTTTTGGGACAGATTCATGAACACTGAAGCTTTCTTT.

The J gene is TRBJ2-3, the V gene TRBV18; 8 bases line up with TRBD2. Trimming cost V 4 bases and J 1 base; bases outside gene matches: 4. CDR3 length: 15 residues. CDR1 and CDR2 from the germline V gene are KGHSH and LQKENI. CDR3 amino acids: CASSLQRERTDTQYF. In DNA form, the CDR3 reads TGTGCCAGCTCACTCCAGCGGGAGCGCACAGATACGCAGTATTTT.

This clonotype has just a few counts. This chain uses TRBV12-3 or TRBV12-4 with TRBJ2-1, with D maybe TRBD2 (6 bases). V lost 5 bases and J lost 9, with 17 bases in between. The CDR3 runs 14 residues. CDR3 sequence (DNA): TGTGCCAGCAGTCCTGGAACTAGCAACGGTGAGCAGTTCTTC. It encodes CASSPGTSNGEQFF.

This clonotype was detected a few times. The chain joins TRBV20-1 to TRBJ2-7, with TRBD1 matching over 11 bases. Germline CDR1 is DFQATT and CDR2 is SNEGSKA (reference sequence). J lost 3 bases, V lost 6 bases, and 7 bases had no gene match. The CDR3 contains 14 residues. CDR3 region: CSAETGTGGYEQYF. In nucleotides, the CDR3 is TGCAGTGCCGAAACCGGGACAGGGGGCTACGAGCAGTACTTC.

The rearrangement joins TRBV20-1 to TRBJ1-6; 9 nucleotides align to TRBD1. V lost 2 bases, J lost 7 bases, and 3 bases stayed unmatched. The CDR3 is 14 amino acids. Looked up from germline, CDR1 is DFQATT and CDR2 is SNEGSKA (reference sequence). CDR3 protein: CSARRQGENSPLHF. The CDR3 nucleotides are TGCAGTGCTAGAAGACAGGGGGAGAATTCACCCCTCCACTTT.

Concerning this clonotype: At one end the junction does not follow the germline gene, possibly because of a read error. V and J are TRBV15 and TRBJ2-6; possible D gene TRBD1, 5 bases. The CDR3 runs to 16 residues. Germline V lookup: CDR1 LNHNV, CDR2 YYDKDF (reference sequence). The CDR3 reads CATSREASSGADVLTF. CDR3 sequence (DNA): TGTGCCACCAGCAGAGAGGCGAGCTCTGGGGCCGACGTCCTGACTTTC.

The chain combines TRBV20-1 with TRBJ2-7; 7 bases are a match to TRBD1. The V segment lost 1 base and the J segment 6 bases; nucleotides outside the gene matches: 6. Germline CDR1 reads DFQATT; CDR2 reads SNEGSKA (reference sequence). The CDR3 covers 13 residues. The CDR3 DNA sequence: TGCAGTGCTAGAGTAAAGGGGGCCGGCGAGCAGTACTTC. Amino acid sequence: CSARVKGAGEQYF.

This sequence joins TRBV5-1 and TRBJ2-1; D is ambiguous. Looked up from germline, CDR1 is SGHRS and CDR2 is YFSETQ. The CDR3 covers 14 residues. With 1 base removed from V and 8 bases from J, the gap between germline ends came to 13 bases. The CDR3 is CASSLNAAWDEQFF. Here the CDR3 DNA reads TGCGCCAGCAGCTTGAACGCAGCCTGGGATGAGCAGTTCTTC.